Each of the 13 T cell receptor beta chains below was sequenced from the same sample in a study of cytomegalovirus exposure and HLA in healthy donors. PCR primers comprised 60 Vbeta and 13 Jbeta primers. The table came from immunoSEQ multiplex PCR; TCRdb's copy has only in-frame clones and leaves some out. Of around 150,000 clones in the sample, roughly 80% were seen once. The source material was PBMCs. These receptors were collected from a male donor in good health and CMV-seronegative.

As DNA, the CDR3 is TGTGCCAGCACCCCAGGCGGACTGGAGACCCAGTACTTC. Translated: CASTPGGLETQYF. J is TRBJ2-5 and V is TRBV7-9, with a tentative D call TRBD2 (5 bases). The CDR3 totals 13 residues. CDR1 and CDR2 from the germline V gene are SEHNR and FQNEAQ (reference sequence). V gave up 7 bases and J gave up 5 bases, with 14 bases separating them.

This clone was seen more than once but under ten times. The genes are TRBV6-5 and TRBJ2-7; 9 bases line up with TRBD1. V dropped 5 bases and J dropped 4; count of bases not matched to a gene: 6. The germline gives CDR1 MNHEY, CDR2 SVGAGI. The length of the CDR3 is 14 residues. CDR3 amino acids: CASSTGGVTYEQYF. The CDR3 DNA reads as TGTGCCAGCAGTACAGGGGGCGTTACTTACGAGCAGTACTTC.

J is TRBJ2-7 and V is TRBV7-8, with 7 nucleotides matching TRBD1. Looked up from germline, CDR1 is SGHVS and CDR2 is FQNEAQ. Trimming removed 4 bases from V and 3 bases from J; junction bases left unmatched: 9. The CDR3 extends over 15 amino acids. The CDR3 spells CASSSPTGRLYEQYF. CDR3 DNA sequence: TGTGCCAGCAGCTCCCCGACAGGGAGACTCTACGAGCAGTACTTC.

This chain connects TRBV9 to TRBJ1-6; tentative D call: TRBD1 (5 bases). Between the trimmed V and J ends, which lost 0 bases and 8 bases, there was a span of 9 bases. The CDR3 covers 14 residues. The germline CDR1 and CDR2 sequences are SGDLS and YYNGEE. CDR3 sequence (DNA): TGTGCCAGCAGCGTAGGGCAGGGTGATTCACCCCTCCACTTT. This translates into CASSVGQGDSPLHF.

This clone was counted once. This chain uses TRBV7-2 with TRBJ1-1; D gene unclear. This CDR3 contains 12 residues. Trimming took off 5 bases at V and 3 bases at J, with 7 bases between the two ends. Germline loops: CDR1 SGHTA, CDR2 FQGNSA. CDR3 nucleotides: TGTGCCAGCAGCGTGGGCTACACTGAAGCTTTCTTT. Its protein is CASSVGYTEAFF.

The chain has TRBV5-1 and TRBJ2-1; 8 nucleotides align to TRBD2. CDR3 length: 16 amino acids. Germline CDR1 is SGHRS and CDR2 is YFSETQ. J was trimmed by 2 bases and V by 1 base; bases with no gene match: 5. For the CDR3, the DNA is TGCGCCAGCAGCTTGTGGGGAGCGGGGGCCTACAATGAGCAGTTCTTC. Protein: CASSLWGAGAYNEQFF.

The chain is built from TRBV7-2 and TRBJ1-1; 9 bases fit TRBD1. V gave up 1 base and J gave up 11 bases; unmatched junction bases: 11. The CDR3 contains 15 residues. Germline lookup yields CDR1 SGHTA and CDR2 FQGNSA. The CDR3 DNA follows: TGTGCCAGCAGCTTAGTTGCCTTGGGACAGGGTCGGGCTTTCTTT. Translating gives CASSLVALGQGRAFF.

This chain links TRBV7-9 with TRBJ1-1, with D maybe TRBD1 (5 bases). The germline V and J ends were trimmed by 4 bases and 1 base, with 13 bases remaining between them. Germline CDR1 and CDR2: SEHNR and FQNEAQ (reference sequence). This CDR3 is built from 15 residues. The CDR3 region is CASSSVRGSNTEAFF. In DNA, the CDR3 is TGTGCCAGCAGCTCTGTAAGGGGCTCGAACACTGAAGCTTTCTTT.

The chain has TRBV7-2 and TRBJ2-1; 12 bases line up with TRBD2. The length of the CDR3 is 16 residues. The V gene's germline CDR1 is SGHTA and CDR2 FQGNSA. J lost 7 bases, V lost 5 bases, and 9 bases had no gene match. CDR3 nucleotide sequence: TGTGCCAGCAGCCCTCTAGCGGGGGGGTTGGCAAATGAGCAGTTCTTC. It codes for CASSPLAGGLANEQFF.

The rearrangement links TRBV4-2 to TRBJ1-4, with TRBD1 matching over 8 bases. Trimming cost V 1 base and J 3 bases; bases outside gene matches: 7. The CDR3 sequence is 17 residues long. CDR1 and CDR2 from the germline V gene are LGHNA and YNFKEQ. The CDR3 DNA sequence: TGTGCCAGCAGCCAAGTAGGTGACAGGGGTTCTAATGAAAAACTGTTTTTT. The encoded protein is CASSQVGDRGSNEKLFF.

The V call is TRBV7-9, the J call TRBJ1-6; TRBD1 is a possible D gene (5 bases). CDR3 size: 15 residues. The V and J ends lost 5 bases and 4 bases respectively, with 12 bases between them. From germline, CDR1 is SEHNR and CDR2 FQNEAQ (reference sequence). The CDR3 is CASSTKGVYNSPLHF. The CDR3 DNA is TGTGCCAGCAGCACCAAAGGGGTTTATAATTCACCCCTCCACTTT.

This clone appeared a single time. This chain connects TRBV2 to TRBJ1-5; D is ambiguous. CDR1 and CDR2 (germline): SNHLY, FYNNEI. The CDR3 contains 12 residues. Deletions cut 10 bases from V and 5 bases from J, with 12 bases between. The CDR3 DNA follows: TGTGCCACTGCCGGGTCCCATCAGCCCCAGCATTTT. It specifies CATAGSHQPQHF.

The chain has TRBV28 and TRBJ2-7; unclear D gene. The CDR3 has 13 amino acids. Germline V gene data show CDR1 as MDHEN and CDR2 as SYDVKM. V gave up 1 base and J gave up 2 bases, with 6 bases separating them. The CDR3 DNA is TGTGCCAGCAGTTTATCGGTGACCTACGAGCAGTACTTC. This translates into CASSLSVTYEQYF.